The 30 T cell receptor beta chains in this list originate from one sample, sequenced in a study of T cell responses to AZD1222 COVID-19 vaccine. Measured with immunoSEQ multiplex PCR; TCRdb has only the in-frame clones, and not every one. The repertoire holds 150,000 to 200,000 clones, with 70% to 90% as singletons. Specimen: peripheral blood, collected on day 0 of AZD1222 vaccination. The receptors shown here come from an adult in good health.

The chain uses TRBV19 and TRBJ2-1; D call uncertain. From germline, CDR1 is LNHDA and CDR2 SQIVND (reference sequence). V lost 2 bases, J lost 6 bases, and 8 bases lay in between. The CDR3 consists of 13 residues. The CDR3 nucleotides read TGTGCCAGTAGTATACCCCCCATCAATGAGCAGTTCTTC. Translated, it gives CASSIPPINEQFF.

The genes are TRBV15 and TRBJ1-1, with D possibly matching TRBD1 (6 bases). In germline, CDR1 is LNHNV, CDR2 YYDKDF (reference sequence). V lost 4 bases, J lost 1 base, and 10 bases lay in between. The CDR3 is made up of 14 amino acids. CDR3 residues: CATSTQGPNTEAFF. CDR3 DNA sequence: TGTGCCACCAGCACACAGGGCCCGAACACTGAAGCTTTCTTT.

The chain recombines TRBV6-6 with TRBJ2-7; D might be TRBD2 (6 bases). V was cut by 0 bases and J by 4 bases, with 10 bases left in between. The CDR3 sequence is 14 residues long. Germline V gene data show CDR1 as MNHNY and CDR2 as SVGAGI (reference sequence). The CDR3 loop is CASSYSEGGYEQYF. The DNA for the CDR3 is TGTGCCAGCAGTTACTCCGAGGGAGGATACGAGCAGTACTTC.

The chain combines TRBV6-4 with TRBJ1-5; no reliable D call. The CDR3 has 13 amino acids. Germline V gene data show CDR1 as MRHNA and CDR2 as SNTAGT. Trimming removed 3 bases at V and 3 bases at J, with 6 bases between. CDR3 bases: TGTGCCAGCAGTGAACAGAACAATCAGCCCCAGCATTTT. Translated, it gives CASSEQNNQPQHF.

The gene calls are TRBV13 and TRBJ1-2, with TRBD1 matching 12 bases. Looked up from germline, CDR1 is PRHDT and CDR2 is FYEKMQ (reference sequence). V lost 5 bases and J lost 7; bases outside the gene matches: 5. The CDR3 spans 14 residues. Here the CDR3 DNA reads TGTGCCAGCAGCCGGGACAGGGGGCCTGGTGGCTACACCTTC. It is translated as CASSRDRGPGGYTF.

This clone appeared a few times. This chain uses TRBV30 with TRBJ1-6; D ambiguous. The CDR3 sequence is 13 residues long. V was shortened by 5 bases and J by 0 bases, with 5 bases between the two germline ends. Germline V gene lookup returns CDR1 GTSNPN and CDR2 SVGIG (reference sequence). CDR3 region: CAWHSSYNSPLHF. DNA for the CDR3: TGTGCCTGGCACAGCTCCTATAATTCACCCCTCCACTTT.

This clone appeared once. The chain employs TRBV28 and TRBJ1-6; D unresolved. The CDR3 totals 15 residues. CDR1 is MDHEN, CDR2 SYDVKM, per germline. The V and J ends lost 6 bases and 5 bases respectively, with 14 bases between them. CDR3 sequence reads: CASRTAGGDNSPLHF. In DNA form, the CDR3 reads TGTGCCAGCAGAACGGCAGGAGGAGATAATTCACCCCTCCACTTT.

The chain joins TRBV24-1 to TRBJ2-7; no firm D call. This CDR3 has 12 amino acids. Germline CDR1 is KGHDR and CDR2 is SFDVKD. Trimming removed 5 bases at V and 2 bases at J, with 6 bases between. The CDR3 DNA reads TGTGCCACCAGTGGGCCCACCTACGAGCAGTACTTC. It yields the protein CATSGPTYEQYF.

The chain has TRBV7-8 and TRBJ1-6, with D tentatively TRBD1 (5 bases). This CDR3 spans 15 amino acids. CDR1 is SGHVS, CDR2 FQNEAQ, per germline. The V end was cut by 6 bases, the J end by 7 bases, with 16 bases between. CDR3 sequence: CASSPFGGGNSPLHF. Written as DNA, the CDR3 is TGTGCCAGCAGTCCCTTTGGGGGTGGGAATTCACCCCTCCACTTT.

In its sample, this clone was seen a few times. The CDR3 sequence is CASNQASNQPQHF. For the CDR3, the DNA is TGTGCCAGTAATCAGGCTAGCAATCAGCCCCAGCATTTT. This chain connects TRBV19 to TRBJ1-5; unclear D gene. The CDR3 sequence is 13 residues long. Germline V gene sequence: CDR1 LNHDA, CDR2 SQIVND (reference sequence). V was trimmed by 7 bases and J by 0 bases, leaving 7 bases between them.

The chain combines TRBV20-1 with TRBJ2-1; 9 positions match TRBD2. CDR1 and CDR2 from the germline V gene are DFQATT and SNEGSKA (reference sequence). Germline trimming cut 3 bases from V and 2 bases from J; bases unmatched to any gene: 8. The CDR3 has 16 residues. Here the CDR3 DNA reads TGCAGTGCTAGTATGGGGGCTAGCGGGGCCTACAATGAGCAGTTCTTC. Translated, it gives CSASMGASGAYNEQFF.

This clone was detected only once. This chain joins TRBV28 and TRBJ2-4; D is possibly TRBD2 (5 bases). Trimming took off 7 bases at V and 9 bases at J, with 22 bases between the two ends. The CDR3 spans 15 residues. CDR1 is MDHEN, CDR2 SYDVKM, per germline. The CDR3 here is CASTTYPGETSIQYF. The CDR3 nucleotides are TGTGCCAGCACCACATATCCCGGGGAAACGAGCATTCAGTACTTC.

This clone was seen once. This rearrangement joins TRBV7-3 to TRBJ2-2, with 9 positions matching TRBD2. The CDR3 sequence is 17 residues long. Trimming removed 3 bases from V and 1 base from J; junction bases left unmatched: 6. Germline lookup yields CDR1 SGHTA and CDR2 FQGTGA. CDR3 sequence: CASSFVSGRWNTGELFF. As DNA, the CDR3 is TGTGCCAGCAGCTTTGTTAGCGGGAGATGGAACACCGGGGAGCTGTTTTTT.

Comments on this clone: Sequence at one end of the junction differs from germline and may be a read error. The genes are TRBV2 and TRBJ1-1, with D possibly matching TRBD1 (6 bases). CDR3 length: 14 amino acids. Germline V gene data show CDR1 as SNHLY and CDR2 as FYNNEI. The CDR3 spells CAGRKGGWDTEAFF. The DNA of the CDR3 is TGTGCCGGCAGGAAGGGGGGCTGGGACACTGAAGCTTTCTTT.

The J gene is TRBJ1-3, the V gene TRBV19; D is possibly TRBD1 (6 bases). Germline assignment: CDR1 LNHDA and CDR2 SQIVND (reference sequence). Trimming removed 7 bases at V and 4 bases at J, with 17 bases between. The CDR3 length is 15 residues. The chain's CDR3 is CASTRGGARGNTIYF. CDR3 sequence (DNA): TGTGCCAGTACCCGGGGGGGGGCGCGAGGAAACACCATATATTTT.

This chain joins TRBV12-5 and TRBJ2-1; D may match TRBD1 or TRBD2 (5 bases each). Germline values: CDR1 LGHNT, CDR2 FRNRAP. There are 16 residues in the CDR3. Trimming removed 2 bases at V and 8 bases at J, with 19 bases between. The CDR3 protein is CASGLSSGSWGYEQFF. CDR3 sequence (DNA): TGTGCTAGTGGTTTGTCGAGTGGGAGTTGGGGCTATGAGCAGTTCTTC.

V is TRBV3-1 (or the pseudogene TRBV3-2) and J is TRBJ1-2; no reliable D call. The germline gives CDR1 LGHDT, CDR2 YNNKEL (reference sequence). The V and J ends lost 4 bases and 4 bases respectively, with 13 bases between them. The CDR3 covers 14 residues. Here the CDR3 DNA reads TGTGCCAGCAGCCTGACCGCTACTCCCTATGGCTACACCTTC. Its protein product is CASSLTATPYGYTF.

This rearrangement joins TRBV3-1 (or the pseudogene TRBV3-2) to TRBJ1-5; D perhaps matches TRBD1 (5 bases). V lost 5 bases to trimming and J lost 1 base, with 12 bases between them. The CDR3 consists of 15 residues. Germline-derived CDR1 and CDR2 are LGHDT and YNNKEL (reference sequence). The CDR3 region is CASSGGGSSNQPQHF. The CDR3 bases are TGTGCCAGCAGCGGGGGAGGGTCGAGCAATCAGCCCCAGCATTTT.

V is TRBV19 and J is TRBJ1-1, with D uncertain. The CDR3 runs 14 residues. The germline V gene encodes CDR1 LNHDA and CDR2 SQIVND (reference sequence). The V end was cut by 7 bases, the J end by 4 bases, with 16 bases between. The chain's CDR3 is CASMLRMGSTEAFF. The DNA for the CDR3 is TGTGCCAGTATGCTAAGGATGGGCAGCACTGAAGCTTTCTTT. Complete variable domain (other parts from reference TRBV19 and TRBJ1-1): DGGITQSPKYLFRKEGQNVTLSCEQNLNHDAMYWYRQDPGQGLRLIYYSQIVNDFQKGDIAEGYSVSREKKESFPLTVTSAQKNPTAFYLCASMLRMGSTEAFFGQGTRLTVV.

The chain links TRBV7-2 to TRBJ2-1; 7 bases align to TRBD2. This CDR3 has 16 residues. J lost 5 bases, V lost 5 bases, and 12 bases had no gene match. Germline CDR1 and CDR2: SGHTA and FQGNSA. The chain's CDR3 is CASSPQQRGWNNEQFF. The CDR3 nucleotides are TGTGCCAGCAGCCCCCAGCAGCGGGGATGGAACAATGAGCAGTTCTTC.

This rearrangement joins TRBV9 to TRBJ2-2; 11 bases are shared with TRBD2. Germline V gene data show CDR1 as SGDLS and CDR2 as YYNGEE. V lost 3 bases, J lost 7 bases, and 5 bases stayed unmatched. The CDR3 loop spans 15 amino acids. The CDR3 sequence is CASSGNSGGDGELFF. The CDR3 nucleotides read TGTGCCAGCAGCGGTAATAGCGGGGGGGACGGGGAGCTGTTTTTT.

V is TRBV6-5 and J is TRBJ2-7; 8 bases map to TRBD2. CDR3 length: 16 amino acids. The V gene end was trimmed by 2 bases and the J gene end by 7 bases; junction bases not matched to a gene: 13. Germline V lookup: CDR1 MNHEY, CDR2 SVGAGI. DNA of the CDR3: TGTGCCAGCAGTTACATCTCCGGGACTAGATTTTGGGAGCAGTACTTC. Translation gives CASSYISGTRFWEQYF.

The rearrangement links TRBV7-3 to TRBJ1-1, with D possibly TRBD1 on 6 matching bases. V was trimmed by 2 bases and J by 0 bases, leaving 13 bases between them. Looked up from germline, CDR1 is SGHTA and CDR2 is FQGTGA. The CDR3 contains 16 residues. The CDR3 sequence: CASSLQPGAVNTEAFF. CDR3 sequence (DNA): TGTGCCAGCAGCTTACAGCCAGGGGCCGTGAACACTGAAGCTTTCTTT. Together with reference TRBV7-3 and TRBJ1-1, the CDR3 gives the full variable domain: GAGVSQTPSNKVTEKGKYVELRCDPISGHTALYWYRQSLGQGPEFLIYFQGTGAADDSGLPNDRFFAVRPEGSVSTLKIQRTERGDSAVYLCASSLQPGAVNTEAFFGQGTRLTVV.

The rearrangement links TRBV19 to TRBJ1-4, with D tentatively TRBD1 (5 bases). CDR3 length: 14 amino acids. Germline CDR1 and CDR2: LNHDA and SQIVND (reference sequence). V shed 4 bases and J shed 5 bases, with 11 bases lying between them. The DNA for the CDR3 is TGTGCCAGTAGTACGGGACGGCTGAATGAAAAACTGTTTTTT. This encodes CASSTGRLNEKLFF.

The chain employs TRBV20-1 and TRBJ1-3; 7 positions agree with TRBD1. V shed 3 bases and J 4 bases; nucleotides not matched to a gene: 9. Germline V CDR1 and CDR2: DFQATT, SNEGSKA (reference sequence). This CDR3 has 15 residues. In DNA form, the CDR3 reads TGCAGTGCTAGTGGTCACAGGGGTTCGGGAAACACCATATATTTT. Encoded protein: CSASGHRGSGNTIYF.

The chain combines TRBV11-2 with TRBJ2-1; 7 nucleotides match TRBD2. Per germline, CDR1 SGHAT and CDR2 FQNNGV. The ends lost 8 bases at V and 2 bases at J; junction bases unmatched: 9. This CDR3 contains 15 residues. CDR3 in amino acids: CASYRSSGTYNEQFF. For the CDR3, the DNA is TGTGCCAGCTACAGGTCGAGCGGGACCTACAATGAGCAGTTCTTC.

The chain is built from TRBV29-1 and TRBJ1-2; tentatively, D is TRBD1 (5 bases). Trimming left V 4 bases short and J 7 bases short, with 16 bases between. Germline loops: CDR1 SQVTM, CDR2 ANQGSEA. There are 13 residues in the CDR3. CDR3 region: CSVGDRFEAGYTF. Written as DNA, the CDR3 is TGCAGCGTTGGGGACCGATTTGAGGCTGGCTACACCTTC.

This clone was picked up one time. This chain joins TRBV5-1 and TRBJ2-2, with D unclear. CDR1 and CDR2 (germline): SGHRS, YFSETQ. The CDR3 covers 16 residues. Trimming removed 0 bases at V and 0 bases at J, with 9 bases between. CDR3 in amino acids: CASSLEVASNTGELFF. CDR3 bases: TGCGCCAGCAGCTTGGAGGTGGCTTCGAACACCGGGGAGCTGTTTTTT.

This clone came up a few times. The V gene is TRBV24-1, the J gene TRBJ2-1; 8 bases match TRBD2. CDR3 length equals 14 residues. The germline V gene encodes CDR1 KGHDR and CDR2 SFDVKD. V trimming: 7 bases; J trimming: 8 bases; junction bases outside the gene matches: 9. Written as DNA, the CDR3 is TGTGCCACCAGCGGGAGGGCCTCTACCCATGAGCAGTTCTTC. Amino acids: CATSGRASTHEQFF.

V and J are TRBV28 and TRBJ1-2; D is undetermined. The CDR3 consists of 13 residues. Germline CDR1 reads MDHEN; CDR2 reads SYDVKM. Trimming took 5 bases from V and 7 from J, leaving 14 bases between them. The CDR3 reads CASSRRVRSGYTF. Here the CDR3 DNA reads TGTGCCAGCAGTAGGAGGGTAAGGTCTGGCTACACCTTC.